This T cell receptor (beta chain) came from a study of spatial heterogeneity in lung cancer. General study findings and limits: Tracking of tumor mutation counts was seen in expanded intratumoral alpha and beta TCR counts.

This clonotype has a count of ten or more. The antigen remains undetermined. The time point was: sample taken at primary tumor resection. Whole RNA was taken from tumor, nontumor lung or frozen PBMC; it was then sequenced unsorted. The length of the CDR3 is 14 residues. Germline CDR1 reads SEHNR; CDR2 reads FQNEAQ (reference sequence). Trimming removed 1 base at V and 3 bases at J, with 9 bases between. Every cDNA TCR molecule received its own unique molecular identifier. TCRdb recomputed calls from the 5' RACE reads with MiXCR, one row per CDR3 protein. The profile covers about 23,000 distinct CDR3 sequences, with about 6.8% appearing a single time and over 9% taken by the ten largest.

The rearrangement joins TRBV7-9 to TRBJ1-1; the D is unclear. This sample comprised lung tumor tissue, obtained at surgery. This clonotype originated in a male donor with early-stage non-small cell lung cancer. This CDR3 reads CASSLVLADTEAFF. DNA of the CDR3: TGTGCCAGCAGCTTAGTATTGGCGGACACTGAAGCTTTCTTT.